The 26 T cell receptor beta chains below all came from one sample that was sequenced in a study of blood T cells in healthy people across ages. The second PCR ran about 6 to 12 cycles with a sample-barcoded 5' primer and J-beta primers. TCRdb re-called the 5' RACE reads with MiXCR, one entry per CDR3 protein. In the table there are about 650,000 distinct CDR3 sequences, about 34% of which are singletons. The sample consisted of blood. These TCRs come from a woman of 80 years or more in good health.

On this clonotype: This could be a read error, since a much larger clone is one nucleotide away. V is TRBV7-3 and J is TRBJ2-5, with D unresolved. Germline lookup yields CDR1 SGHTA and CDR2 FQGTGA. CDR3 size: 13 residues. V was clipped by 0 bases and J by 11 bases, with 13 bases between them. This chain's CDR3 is CASSLTNYNEQYF. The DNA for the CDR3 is TGTGCCAGCAGCTTAACGAACTACAATGAGCAGTACTTC.

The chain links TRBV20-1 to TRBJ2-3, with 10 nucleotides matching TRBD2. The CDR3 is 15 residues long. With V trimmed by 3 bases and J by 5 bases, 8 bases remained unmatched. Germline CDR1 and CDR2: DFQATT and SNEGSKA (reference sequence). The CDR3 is CSARAGTSEGDTQYF. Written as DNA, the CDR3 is TGCAGTGCTAGGGCCGGGACTAGCGAAGGAGATACGCAGTATTTT.

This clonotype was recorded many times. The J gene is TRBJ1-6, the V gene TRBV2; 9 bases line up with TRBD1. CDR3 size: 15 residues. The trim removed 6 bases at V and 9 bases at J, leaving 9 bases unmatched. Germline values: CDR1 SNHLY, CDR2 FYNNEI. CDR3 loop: CASSLGDRDLSPLHF. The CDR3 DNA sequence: TGTGCCAGCAGCCTCGGGGACAGGGATCTTTCACCCCTCCACTTT.

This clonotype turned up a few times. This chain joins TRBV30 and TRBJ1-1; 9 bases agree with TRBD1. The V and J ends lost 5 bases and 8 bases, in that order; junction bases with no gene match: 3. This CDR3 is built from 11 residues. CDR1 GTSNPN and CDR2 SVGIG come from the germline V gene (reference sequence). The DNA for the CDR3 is TGTGCCTGGGGCGACAGGGGGGAAGCTTTCTTT. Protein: CAWGDRGEAFF.

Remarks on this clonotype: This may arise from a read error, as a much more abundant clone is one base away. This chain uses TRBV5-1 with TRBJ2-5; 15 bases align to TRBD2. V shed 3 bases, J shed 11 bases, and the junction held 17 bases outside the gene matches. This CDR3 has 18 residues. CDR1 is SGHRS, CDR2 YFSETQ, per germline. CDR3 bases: TGCGCCAGCAGCTATAACGGACTAGCGGGGGGGAACTACAATGAGCAGTACTTC. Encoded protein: CASSYNGLAGGNYNEQYF.

This CDR3 reads CASSSGTQEAYEQYF. The CDR3 DNA reads TGTGCCAGCAGCTCCGGGACCCAGGAAGCCTACGAGCAGTACTTC. This chain links TRBV7-2 with TRBJ2-7; D could derive from TRBD1 or TRBD2 (5 bases each). This CDR3 spans 15 amino acids. Trimming pared 4 bases from V and 2 bases from J, leaving 15 bases between. Germline CDR1 and CDR2: SGHTA and FQGNSA.

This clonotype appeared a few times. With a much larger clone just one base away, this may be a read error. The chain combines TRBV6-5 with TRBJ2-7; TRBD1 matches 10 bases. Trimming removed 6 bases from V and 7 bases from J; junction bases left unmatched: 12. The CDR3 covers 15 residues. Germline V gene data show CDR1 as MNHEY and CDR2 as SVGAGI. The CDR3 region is CASSIDRGQINEQYF. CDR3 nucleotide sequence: TGTGCCAGCAGCATTGACAGGGGGCAGATCAATGAGCAGTACTTC.

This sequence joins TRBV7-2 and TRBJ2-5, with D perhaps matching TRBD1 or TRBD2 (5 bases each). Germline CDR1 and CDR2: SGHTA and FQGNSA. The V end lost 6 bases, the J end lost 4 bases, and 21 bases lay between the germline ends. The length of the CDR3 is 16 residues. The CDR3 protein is CASSYGTPLGSETQYF. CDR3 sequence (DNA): TGTGCCAGCAGTTACGGGACCCCCTTAGGTTCAGAGACCCAGTACTTC.

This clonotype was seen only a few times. This CDR3 is CASSPRVAGDDEQYF. The CDR3 nucleotides read TGTGCCAGCAGCCCCCGAGTGGCGGGGGACGACGAGCAGTACTTC. The rearrangement links TRBV11-1 to TRBJ2-7, with 7 positions matching TRBD2. The CDR3 contains 15 residues. In germline, CDR1 is SGHAT, CDR2 FQDESV (reference sequence). Trimming took 5 bases from V and 5 from J; bases not matched to a gene: 12.

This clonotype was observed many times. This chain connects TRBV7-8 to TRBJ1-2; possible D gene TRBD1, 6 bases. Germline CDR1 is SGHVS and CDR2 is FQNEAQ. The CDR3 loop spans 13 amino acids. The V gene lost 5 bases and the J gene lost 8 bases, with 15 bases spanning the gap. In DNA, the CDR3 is TGTGCCAGCAGCCCGGGGGCGGGACAAGGCTACACCTTC. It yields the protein CASSPGAGQGYTF.

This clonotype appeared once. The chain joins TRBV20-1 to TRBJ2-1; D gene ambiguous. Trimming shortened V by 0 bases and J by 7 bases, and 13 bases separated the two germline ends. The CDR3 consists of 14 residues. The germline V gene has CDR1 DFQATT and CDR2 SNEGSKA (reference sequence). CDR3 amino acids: CSAREDQKWNEQFF. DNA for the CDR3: TGCAGTGCTAGAGAGGATCAGAAGTGGAATGAGCAGTTCTTC.

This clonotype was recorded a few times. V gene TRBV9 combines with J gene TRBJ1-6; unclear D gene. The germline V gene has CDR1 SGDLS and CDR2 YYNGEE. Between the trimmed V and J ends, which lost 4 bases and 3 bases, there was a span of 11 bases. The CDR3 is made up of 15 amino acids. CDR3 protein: CASSPRSRYNSPLHF. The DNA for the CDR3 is TGTGCCAGCAGCCCCCGGAGCCGCTATAATTCACCCCTCCACTTT.

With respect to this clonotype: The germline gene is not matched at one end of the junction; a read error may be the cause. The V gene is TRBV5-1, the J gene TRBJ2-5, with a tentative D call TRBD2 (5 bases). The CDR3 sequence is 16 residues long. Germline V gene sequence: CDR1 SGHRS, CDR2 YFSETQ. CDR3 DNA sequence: TGCGCCGGCAGCACCCGGGGTGTATCGTGGCAAGAGACCCAGTACTTC. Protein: CAGSTRGVSWQETQYF.

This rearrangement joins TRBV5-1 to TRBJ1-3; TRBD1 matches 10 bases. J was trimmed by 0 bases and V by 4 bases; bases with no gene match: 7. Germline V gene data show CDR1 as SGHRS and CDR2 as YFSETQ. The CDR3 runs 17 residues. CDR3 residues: CASSAGQGRGSGNTIYF. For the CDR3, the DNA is TGCGCCAGCAGCGCGGGACAGGGGAGAGGCTCTGGAAACACCATATATTTT.

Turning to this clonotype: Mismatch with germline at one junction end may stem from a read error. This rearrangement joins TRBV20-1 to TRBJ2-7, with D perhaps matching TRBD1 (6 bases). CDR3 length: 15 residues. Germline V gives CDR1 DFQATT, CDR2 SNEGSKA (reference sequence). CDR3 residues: CSARGGGTSRYEQYF. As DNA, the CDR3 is TGTAGTGCTAGAGGGGGTGGGACATCCCGTTATGAGCAGTACTTC.

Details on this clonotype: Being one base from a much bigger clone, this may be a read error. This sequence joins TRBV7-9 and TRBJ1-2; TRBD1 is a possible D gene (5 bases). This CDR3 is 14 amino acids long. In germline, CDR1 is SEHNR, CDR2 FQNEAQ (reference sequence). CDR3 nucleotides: TGTGCCAACAGCTTAGTATGGGACGCCGGCGGCTACACCTTC. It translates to CANSLVWDAGGYTF.

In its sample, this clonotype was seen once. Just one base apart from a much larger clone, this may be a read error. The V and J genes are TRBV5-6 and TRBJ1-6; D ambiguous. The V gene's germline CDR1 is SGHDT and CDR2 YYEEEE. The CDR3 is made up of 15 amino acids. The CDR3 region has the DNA TGTGCCAGCAGCTTCCAGGCTCGATATAATTCACCCTTCCACTTT. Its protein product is CASSFQARYNSPFHF.

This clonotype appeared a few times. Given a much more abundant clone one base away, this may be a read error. As DNA, the CDR3 is TGCAGCGTGGTAACCGGGACTGAAAATGAGCAGTACTTC. Translated: CSVVTGTENEQYF. The chain recombines TRBV29-1 with TRBJ2-5, with D possibly matching TRBD2 (6 bases). Trimming shortened V by 6 bases and J by 11 bases, and 22 bases separated the two germline ends. This CDR3 is 13 amino acids long. Germline CDR1 SQVTM, CDR2 ANQGSEA.

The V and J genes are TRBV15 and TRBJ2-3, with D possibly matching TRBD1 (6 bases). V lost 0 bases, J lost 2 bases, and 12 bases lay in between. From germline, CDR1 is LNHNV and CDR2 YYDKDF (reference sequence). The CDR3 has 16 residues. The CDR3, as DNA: TGTGCCACCAGCAGAGACAACAGGGCCCTCACAGATACGCAGTATTTT. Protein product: CATSRDNRALTDTQYF.

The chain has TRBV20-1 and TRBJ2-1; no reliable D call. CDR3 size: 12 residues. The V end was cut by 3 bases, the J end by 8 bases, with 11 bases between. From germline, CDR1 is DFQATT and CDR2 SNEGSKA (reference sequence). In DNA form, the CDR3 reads TGCAGTGCTAGCCTTGATCGGGATGAGCAGTTCTTC. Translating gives CSASLDRDEQFF.

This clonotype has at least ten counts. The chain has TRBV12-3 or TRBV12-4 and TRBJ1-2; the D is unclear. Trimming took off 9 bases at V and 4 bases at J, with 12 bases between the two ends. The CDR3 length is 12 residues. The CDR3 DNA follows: TGTGCCAGTACGAACGATCTCTATGGCTACACCTTC. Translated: CASTNDLYGYTF.

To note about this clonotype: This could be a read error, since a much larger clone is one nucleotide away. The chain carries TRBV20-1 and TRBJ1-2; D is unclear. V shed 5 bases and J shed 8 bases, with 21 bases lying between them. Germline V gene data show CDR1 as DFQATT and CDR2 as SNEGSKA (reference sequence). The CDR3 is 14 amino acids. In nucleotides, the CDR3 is TGCAGTGCTTGTCGCCCGGGAAAGTTATTAGGCTACACCTTC. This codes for CSACRPGKLLGYTF.

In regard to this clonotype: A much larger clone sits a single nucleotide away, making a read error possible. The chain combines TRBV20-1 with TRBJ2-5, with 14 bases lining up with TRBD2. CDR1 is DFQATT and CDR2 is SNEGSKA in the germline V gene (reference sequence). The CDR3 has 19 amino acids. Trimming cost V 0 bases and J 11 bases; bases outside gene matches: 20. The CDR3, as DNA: TGCAGTGCTAGAGAGGTAGGACTAGCGGGGGGCTCCCGTTGGAATGAGCAGTACTTC. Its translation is CSAREVGLAGGSRWNEQYF.

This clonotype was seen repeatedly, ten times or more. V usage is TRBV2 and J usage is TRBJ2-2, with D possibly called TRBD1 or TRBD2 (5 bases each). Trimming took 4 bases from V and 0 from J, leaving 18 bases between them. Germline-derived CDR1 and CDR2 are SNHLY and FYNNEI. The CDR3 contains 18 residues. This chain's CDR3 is CASSGFWGSRSNTGELFF. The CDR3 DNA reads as TGTGCCAGCAGTGGATTCTGGGGGTCACGTTCGAACACCGGGGAGCTGTTTTTT.

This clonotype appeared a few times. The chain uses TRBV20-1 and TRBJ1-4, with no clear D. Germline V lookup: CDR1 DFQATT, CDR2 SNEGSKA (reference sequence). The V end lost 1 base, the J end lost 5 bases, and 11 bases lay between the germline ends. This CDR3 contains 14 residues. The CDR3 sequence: CSARAGGWNEKLFF. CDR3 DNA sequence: TGCAGTGCTAGAGCGGGAGGGTGGAATGAAAAACTGTTTTTT.

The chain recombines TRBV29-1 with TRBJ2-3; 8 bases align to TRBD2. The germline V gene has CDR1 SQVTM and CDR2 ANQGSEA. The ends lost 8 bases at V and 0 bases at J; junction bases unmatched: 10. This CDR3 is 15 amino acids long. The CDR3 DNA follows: TGCAGCTTAAGCGGGGGACTGACTAGCACAGATACGCAGTATTTT. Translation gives CSLSGGLTSTDTQYF.